This T cell receptor beta chain stems from a study of OX40 agonist ivuxolimab in advanced cancers. Turning to the study itself: Clinicians treated patients with ivuxolimab, an agonistic anti-OX40 (CD134) antibody.

The repertoire was sequenced with immunoSEQ multiplex PCR; TCRdb's copy has only in-frame clones and lacks some. The sample includes some 83,000 clones, 85% to 95% of them seen just once. The trim removed 6 bases at V and 3 bases at J, leaving 8 bases unmatched. The CDR3 spans 16 residues. The germline V gene has CDR1 MNHEY and CDR2 SMNVEV (reference sequence). The sequenced sample was CD4+ or CD8+ T cells sorted from blood, obtained in a trial of the OX40 agonist ivuxolimab. This TCR came from an adult with an advanced solid tumor such as melanoma, head and neck, liver or kidney cancer. This rearrangement joins TRBV27 to TRBJ2-3; 11 nucleotides line up with TRBD2. Written as DNA, the CDR3 is TGTGCCAGCAGGCCTACTAGCGGGAGTAGAACAGATACGCAGTATTTT. It specifies CASRPTSGSRTDTQYF.